These 29 T cell receptor beta chains were all obtained from the same sample, sequenced in a study of T cells in Graves' hyperthyroidism and ophthalmopathy. From RNA transcripts, TCR beta CDR3 regions were amplified. TCR CDR3 underwent first-round RT-PCR with the HTBI primer set. From the multiplex PCR reads, TCRdb called clonotypes with MiXCR, one entry per CDR3 protein. The profile shows some 250,000 distinct CDR3 sequences, just over 14% of them singletons. Sequenced sample: blood. Receptor source: a woman aged 40 to 50 with Graves' hyperthyroidism that later progressed to Graves' ophthalmopathy.

This clonotype has ten or more counts. The genes are TRBV5-1 and TRBJ2-7, with 9 nucleotides matching TRBD2. This CDR3 region has 15 residues. V was pared by 0 bases and J by 7 bases, with 8 bases of the junction left unmatched. CDR1 is SGHRS and CDR2 is YFSETQ in the germline V gene. This chain's CDR3 is CASSLGREGPAEQYF. CDR3 nucleotide sequence: TGCGCCAGCAGCTTGGGGCGGGAGGGCCCGGCGGAGCAGTACTTC.

The chain has TRBV19 and TRBJ2-7; TRBD1 matches at 7 bases. The junction had 2 bases not matched to a gene; V was cut back by 6 bases and J by 0 bases. The germline V gene has CDR1 LNHDA and CDR2 SQIVND (reference sequence). CDR3 size: 13 residues. The DNA for the CDR3 is TGTGCCAGTAGGGGGACAGCCTCCTACGAGCAGTACTTC. This sequence encodes CASRGTASYEQYF.

Only a few counts were recorded for this clonotype. The genes are TRBV5-6 and TRBJ2-5; either TRBD1 or TRBD2 may fit D (5 bases each). This CDR3 is 14 amino acids long. Trimming removed 4 bases at V and 5 bases at J, with 15 bases between. CDR1 and CDR2 from the germline V gene are SGHDT and YYEEEE. The CDR3 bases are TGTGCCAGCAGCCCCGGGACGGCCAAGGAGACCCAGTACTTC. Protein sequence: CASSPGTAKETQYF.

Comments on this clonotype: Since a much larger clone is just one base distant, this may be a read error. The chain links TRBV25-1 to TRBJ2-4; a weak D match, TRBD2 (6 bases). Germline V gene sequence: CDR1 MGHDK, CDR2 SYGVNS. The CDR3 has 14 residues. Trimming removed 4 bases at V and 9 bases at J, with 16 bases between. CDR3 coding DNA: TGTGCCAGCAGTGGAGGGGCTAGCGAGTGCATTCAGTACTTC. Protein product: CASSGGASECIQYF.

This clonotype occurred many times. V gene TRBV7-3 combines with J gene TRBJ2-2; TRBD2 aligns across 7 bases. The CDR3 loop spans 15 amino acids. V lost 5 bases, J lost 3 bases, and 6 bases stayed unmatched. Germline V gives CDR1 SGHTA, CDR2 FQGTGA. The CDR3 sequence is CASSMGLADTGELFF. DNA of the CDR3: TGTGCCAGCAGCATGGGCCTAGCGGACACCGGGGAGCTGTTTTTT.

This clonotype was counted at least ten times. The chain is built from TRBV29-1 and TRBJ1-1; D possibly corresponds to TRBD1 (6 bases). Per germline, CDR1 SQVTM and CDR2 ANQGSEA. V lost 7 bases, J lost 1 base, and 10 bases lay in between. This CDR3 comprises 12 residues. CDR3 nucleotide sequence: TGCAGCGGTATGACAGGGAACACTGAAGCTTTCTTT. This codes for CSGMTGNTEAFF.

This clonotype was counted at least ten times. V and J are TRBV7-2 and TRBJ1-3; 7 nucleotides agree with TRBD1. The junction had 6 bases not matched to a gene; V was cut back by 5 bases and J by 8 bases. The germline V gene encodes CDR1 SGHTA and CDR2 FQGNSA. CDR3 length: 13 residues. DNA for the CDR3: TGTGCCAGCAGCCGAGCAACAGGGGACACCATATATTTT. Amino acids: CASSRATGDTIYF.

In regard to this clonotype: One end of the junction varies from germline; a read error may be responsible. This rearrangement joins TRBV13 to TRBJ2-3, with D perhaps TRBD2 (6 bases). Germline-derived CDR1 and CDR2 are PRHDT and FYEKMQ (reference sequence). The CDR3 loop spans 15 amino acids. The CDR3 is CASNLIIGGTPTQYF. The CDR3 DNA is TGTGCCAGCAACTTAATAATCGGAGGGACCCCTACGCAGTATTTT.

This clonotype was observed many times. J is TRBJ2-3 and V is TRBV6-5; TRBD2 is a possible D gene (6 bases). The CDR3 spans 14 residues. CDR1 MNHEY and CDR2 SVGAGI come from the germline V gene. The ends were cut back, 2 bases at V and 2 bases at J, with 8 bases in the middle. The CDR3 sequence is CASSYGDSTDTQYF. DNA of the CDR3: TGTGCCAGCAGTTACGGGGACTCCACAGATACGCAGTATTTT.

This clonotype occurred many times. The gene calls are TRBV7-9 and TRBJ1-4; no firm D call. The V end was cut by 5 bases, the J end by 5 bases, with 9 bases between. Germline assignment: CDR1 SEHNR and CDR2 FQNEAQ (reference sequence). CDR3 length: 13 amino acids. The CDR3: CASSPDANEKLFF. In DNA, the CDR3 is TGTGCCAGCAGCCCGGACGCCAATGAAAAACTGTTTTTT.

Many counts were recorded for this clonotype. The V gene is TRBV5-4, the J gene TRBJ2-5, with TRBD1 matching 11 bases. This CDR3 is built from 16 residues. Germline trimming cut 4 bases from V and 4 bases from J; bases unmatched to any gene: 9. Looked up from germline, CDR1 is SGHNT and CDR2 is YYREEE (reference sequence). Here the CDR3 reads CASSGAGQGARETQYF. In DNA form, the CDR3 reads TGTGCCAGCAGCGGGGCCGGACAGGGGGCGCGAGAGACCCAGTACTTC. Supplemented by reference TRBV5-4 and TRBJ2-5, the full variable domain reads ETGVTQSPTHLIKTRGQQVTLRCSSQSGHNTVSWYQQALGQGPQFIFQYYREEENGRGNFPPRFSGLQFPNYSSELNVNALELDDSALYLCASSGAGQGARETQYFGPGTRLLVL.

Ten or more counts support this clonotype. V usage is TRBV9 and J usage is TRBJ2-7; 7 nucleotides line up with TRBD2. V was clipped by 0 bases and J by 3 bases; unmatched bases: 3. This CDR3 comprises 14 residues. Germline V lookup: CDR1 SGDLS, CDR2 YYNGEE. The CDR3 protein is CASSVVREIYEQYF. DNA for the CDR3: TGTGCCAGCAGCGTAGTGCGGGAGATCTACGAGCAGTACTTC.

This clonotype was counted at least ten times. The chain carries TRBV7-8 and TRBJ1-1, with D possibly being TRBD1 (5 bases). The CDR3 extends over 16 amino acids. CDR1 is SGHVS and CDR2 is FQNEAQ in the germline V gene. Trimming left V 5 bases short and J 3 bases short, with 19 bases between. This chain's CDR3 is CASSPGRARGYTEAFF. The DNA of the CDR3 is TGTGCCAGCAGCCCAGGTCGAGCTCGGGGGTACACTGAAGCTTTCTTT.

This clonotype showed up many times. The chain is built from TRBV5-6 and TRBJ2-1; perhaps TRBD2 as D (6 bases). The germline V and J ends were trimmed by 2 bases and 0 bases, with 12 bases remaining between them. The CDR3 spans 16 residues. The germline gives CDR1 SGHDT, CDR2 YYEEEE. This chain's CDR3 is CASSFPGLLSYNEQFF. CDR3 sequence (DNA): TGTGCCAGCAGCTTCCCGGGACTCCTCTCCTACAATGAGCAGTTCTTC.

In this sample, this clonotype turned up many times. The chain uses TRBV12-3 or TRBV12-4 and TRBJ2-7; D uncertain. V gave up 2 bases and J gave up 5 bases, with 7 bases separating them. The CDR3 is 12 residues long. The CDR3 region has the DNA TGTGCCAGCAGTTTATCCGTCAACGAGCAGTACTTC. Translating it yields CASSLSVNEQYF.

The gene calls are TRBV19 and TRBJ2-7; perhaps TRBD2 as D (5 bases). V gave up 5 bases and J gave up 5 bases, with 13 bases separating them. Germline CDR1 reads LNHDA; CDR2 reads SQIVND (reference sequence). CDR3 length equals 13 residues. CDR3 amino acids: CASSHGSWDEQYF. CDR3 DNA sequence: TGTGCCAGTAGTCATGGGAGTTGGGACGAGCAGTACTTC.

The table lists this clonotype with many counts. The rearrangement links TRBV12-3 or TRBV12-4 to TRBJ2-2; D gene unclear. This CDR3 is 13 amino acids long. The V end lost 6 bases, the J end lost 6 bases, and 11 bases lay between the germline ends. CDR3 loop: CASRGVGAGELFF. CDR3 DNA sequence: TGTGCCAGCAGAGGAGTGGGCGCCGGGGAGCTGTTTTTT.

This clonotype was counted at least ten times. This chain joins TRBV20-1 and TRBJ1-1, with 7 bases identical to TRBD1. The CDR3 runs 16 residues. Germline values: CDR1 DFQATT, CDR2 SNEGSKA (reference sequence). Trimming cost V 5 bases and J 1 base; bases outside gene matches: 13. CDR3: CSAPNIETGPNTEAFF. The DNA of the CDR3 is TGCAGTGCTCCGAATATAGAGACAGGGCCGAACACTGAAGCTTTCTTT.

This clonotype appeared many times. The V gene is TRBV10-3, the J gene TRBJ2-1; 12 bases fit TRBD2. CDR1 is ENHRY, CDR2 SYGVKD, per germline. The CDR3 is made up of 14 amino acids. V was clipped by 4 bases and J by 9 bases; unmatched bases: 4. The CDR3 is CAISGLAGAGEQFF. The CDR3 DNA sequence: TGTGCCATCAGTGGACTAGCGGGAGCGGGTGAGCAGTTCTTC.

Worth noting for this clonotype: A much bigger clone sits one base away, suggesting this may be a read error. This chain joins TRBV18 and TRBJ1-2, with 7 bases identical to TRBD1. Germline V gene lookup returns CDR1 KGHSH and CDR2 LQKENI. The CDR3 contains 16 residues. The CDR3 nucleotides are TGTGCCAGCTCACCACTGGACAGGCCAGGCAACTGTGGCTACACCTTC. As protein: CASSPLDRPGNCGYTF.

This clonotype was counted many times. The V call is TRBV19, the J call TRBJ1-5; D call uncertain. Germline CDR1 reads LNHDA; CDR2 reads SQIVND (reference sequence). The CDR3 contains 18 residues. Trimming took off 3 bases at V and 0 bases at J, with 18 bases between the two ends. The CDR3, as DNA: TGTGCCAGTAGTATCGGTTCTTGGGTGGACCATAGCAATCAGCCCCAGCATTTT. Translated, it gives CASSIGSWVDHSNQPQHF.

This clonotype was picked up many times. The chain has TRBV30 and TRBJ1-2; weak D call: TRBD1 (5 bases). V was trimmed by 3 bases and J by 6 bases, leaving 20 bases between them. This CDR3 has 15 residues. Germline V gene data show CDR1 as GTSNPN and CDR2 as SVGIG (reference sequence). CDR3 protein: CAWRKDSQFLHGYTF. CDR3 nucleotides: TGTGCCTGGAGAAAAGACAGCCAATTCCTCCATGGCTACACCTTC.

This clonotype was detected ten times or more. This CDR3 is CASSYGTGDGKLFF. CDR3 nucleotides: TGTGCCAGCAGTTACGGGACAGGGGACGGAAAACTGTTTTTT. The chain has TRBV6-1 and TRBJ1-4; TRBD1 matches at 10 bases. CDR1 and CDR2 from the germline V gene are MNHNS and SASEGT. J was trimmed by 10 bases and V by 5 bases; bases with no gene match: 7. The CDR3 runs 14 residues.

This clonotype came up a few times. The J gene is TRBJ1-1, the V gene TRBV6-5, with TRBD1 identical over 9 bases. Per germline, CDR1 MNHEY and CDR2 SVGAGI. CDR3 length: 17 amino acids. V was pared by 0 bases and J by 1 base, with 6 bases of the junction left unmatched. The CDR3 nucleotides read TGTGCCAGCAGTTACTCGACCGCGGGACAGGGGAACACTGAAGCTTTCTTT. Its protein product is CASSYSTAGQGNTEAFF.

This clonotype occurred many times. The chain employs TRBV2 and TRBJ1-1; D may be TRBD1 (6 bases). The CDR3 length is 13 residues. Germline V CDR1 and CDR2: SNHLY, FYNNEI. Trimming stripped 11 bases from V and 3 bases from J, with 16 bases between. CDR3 residues: CAAKGGAHTEAFF. CDR3 nucleotide sequence: TGTGCCGCCAAGGGGGGCGCGCACACTGAAGCTTTCTTT.

This clonotype was observed many times. The rearrangement links TRBV10-2 to TRBJ2-3, with D maybe TRBD2 (6 bases). From germline, CDR1 is WSHSY and CDR2 SAAADI. The CDR3 length is 13 residues. V lost 6 bases to trimming and J lost 2 bases, with 9 bases between them. The CDR3 DNA sequence: TGCGCCAGCAGACTAGCAAACACAGATACGCAGTATTTT. This sequence encodes CASRLANTDTQYF.

This clonotype has a count of ten or more. The chain carries TRBV3-1 and TRBJ1-1; D is possibly TRBD1 (5 bases). The CDR3 runs to 15 residues. The V gene lost 1 base and the J gene lost 1 base, with 10 bases spanning the gap. Germline CDR1 and CDR2: LGHDT and YNNKEL (reference sequence). The CDR3 DNA reads as TGTGCCAGCAGCCAAGGTATAAGGGGGAACACTGAAGCTTTCTTT. Encoded protein: CASSQGIRGNTEAFF.

J is TRBJ2-3 and V is TRBV14; D is undetermined. Trimming cost V 6 bases and J 2 bases, with 9 bases left between them. CDR1 is SGHDN and CDR2 is FVKESK in the germline V gene. The CDR3 is made up of 13 amino acids. In DNA form, the CDR3 reads TGTGCCAGCAGTCGGTACGACACAGATACGCAGTATTTT. Translation: CASSRYDTDTQYF.

This clonotype was found many times. This chain links TRBV9 with TRBJ2-7; 10 nucleotides align to TRBD1. V trimming: 3 bases; J trimming: 6 bases; junction bases outside the gene matches: 3. Germline CDR1 is SGDLS and CDR2 is YYNGEE. CDR3 size: 13 residues. This CDR3 reads CASSGGQGGEQYF. The CDR3 DNA reads as TGTGCCAGCAGCGGTGGACAGGGGGGCGAGCAGTACTTC.